The clone carrying this T cell receptor beta chain was seen only once. Antigen unknown. The record originates from a study of shared clonotypes between healthy human individuals. Study results and caveats: It was observed that 5% to 6% of naive CD4 clonotypes were shared across a few donors. Relative to memory subsets, naive subsets generally showed larger estimated richness.

On sorted subsets, replicate PCRs used 150 to 250 ng DNA, or 25,000 to 35,000 T cell genomes. The repertoire was sequenced with immunoSEQ multiplex PCR; TCRdb's copy has only in-frame clones and lacks some. The data contain a few million clones, 90% to 95% of them seen just once; the ten biggest clones take up about 0.13%. This CDR3 is 12 amino acids long. V lost 7 bases, J lost 8 bases, and 11 bases lay in between. CDR1 and CDR2 (germline): SGHNT, YENEEA. This TCR derives from a man aged 18 to 29 in good health. Sample: naive CD4+ T cells sorted from blood. As for subset: CD45RA+ positively selected. The gene calls are TRBV11-3 and TRBJ2-2; no definite D call. DNA for the CDR3: TGTGCCAGCACGCCGGGTGGAGGGGAGCTGTTTTTT. Residues: CASTPGGGELFF. Variable domain in full (rest from reference TRBV11-3 and TRBJ2-2): EAGVVQSPRYKIIEKKQPVAFWCNPISGHNTLYWYLQNLGQGPELLIRYENEEAVDDSQLPKDRFSAERLKGVDSTLKIQPAELGDSAVYLCASTPGGGELFFGEGSRLTVL.